This T cell receptor (beta chain) appears in the sequencing data of a study of OX40 agonist ivuxolimab in advanced cancers. Study at large: Patients took ivuxolimab, an agonistic anti-OX40 (CD134) antibody. Study findings and constraints: Partial responders at 0.1-3.0 mg/kg had among the lowest clonal expansion.

Germline CDR1 and CDR2: MDHEN and SYDVKM. The CDR3 contains 14 residues. V lost 6 bases to trimming and J lost 6 bases; unmatched junction nucleotides: 4. With regard to this clone: Its antigen is unidentified.

Measured with immunoSEQ multiplex PCR; TCRdb has only the in-frame clones, and not every one. The sample yields 70,000 to 80,000 clones, 70% to 90% seen once. This material consisted of CD4+ or CD8+ T cells sorted from blood, taken in a trial of the OX40 agonist ivuxolimab. The sequence came from an adult with an advanced solid tumor such as melanoma, head and neck, liver or kidney cancer. The chain has TRBV28 and TRBJ2-1, with 11 positions matching TRBD1. The CDR3 loop is CASRRTGGFNEQFF. The DNA for the CDR3 is TGTGCCAGCAGGAGGACAGGGGGCTTCAATGAGCAGTTCTTC.